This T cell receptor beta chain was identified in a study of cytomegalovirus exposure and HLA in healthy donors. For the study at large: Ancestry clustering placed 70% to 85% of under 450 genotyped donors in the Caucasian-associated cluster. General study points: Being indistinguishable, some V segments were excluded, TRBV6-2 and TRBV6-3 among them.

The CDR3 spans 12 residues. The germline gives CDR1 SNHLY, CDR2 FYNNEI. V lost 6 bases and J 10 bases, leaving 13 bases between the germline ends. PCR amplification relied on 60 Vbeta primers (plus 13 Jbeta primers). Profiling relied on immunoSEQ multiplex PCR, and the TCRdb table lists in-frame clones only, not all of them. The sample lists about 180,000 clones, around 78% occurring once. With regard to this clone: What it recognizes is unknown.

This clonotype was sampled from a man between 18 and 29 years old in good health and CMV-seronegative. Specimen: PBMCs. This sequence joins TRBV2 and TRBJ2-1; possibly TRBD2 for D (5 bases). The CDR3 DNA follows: TGTGCCAGCAGGGCGGGTCCGGGGGAGCAGTTCTTC. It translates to CASRAGPGEQFF.